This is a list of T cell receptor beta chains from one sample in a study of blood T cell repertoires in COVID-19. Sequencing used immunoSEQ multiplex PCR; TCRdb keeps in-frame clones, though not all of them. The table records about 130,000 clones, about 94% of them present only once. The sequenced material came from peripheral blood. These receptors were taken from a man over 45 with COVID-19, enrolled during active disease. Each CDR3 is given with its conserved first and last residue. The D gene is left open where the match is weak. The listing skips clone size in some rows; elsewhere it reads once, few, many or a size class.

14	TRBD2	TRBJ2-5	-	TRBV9	TGTGCCAGCAGCGGGACTAGCTGGAGGGAGACCCAGTACTTC	CASSGTSWRETQYF
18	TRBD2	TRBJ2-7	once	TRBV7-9	TGTGCCAGCAGCTTAGATGCCCGAGCTAGCGGGAGATCTTACGAGCAGTACTTC	CASSLDARASGRSYEQYF
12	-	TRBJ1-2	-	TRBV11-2	TGTGCCAGCAGTGAGGCCAACTATGGCTACACCTTC	CASSEANYGYTF
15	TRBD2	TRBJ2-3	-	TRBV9	TGTGCCAGCAGCGTTCATAGGGAGGGGCTTGGTACGCAGTATTTT	CASSVHREGLGTQYF
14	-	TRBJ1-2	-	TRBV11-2	TGTGCCAGCAGCTTAGACGGAGAAGGCTATGGCTACACCTTC	CASSLDGEGYGYTF
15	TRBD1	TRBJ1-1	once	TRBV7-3	TGTGCCAGCAGCTTAGAGGGGTCGGGACAGAAGGAAGCTTTCTTT	CASSLEGSGQKEAFF
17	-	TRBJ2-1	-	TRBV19	TGTGCCAGTAGTATAGCCAGGGACTCAGCATGGGGCAATGAGCAGTTCTTC	CASSIARDSAWGNEQFF
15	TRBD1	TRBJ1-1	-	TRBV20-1	TGCAGTGCCAGTCCCGGGACAGGGTTGAACACTGAAGCTTTCTTT	CSASPGTGLNTEAFF
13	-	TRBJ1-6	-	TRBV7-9	TGTGCCAGCAGCGACCAGGGTGCAGGACCCCTCCACTTT	CASSDQGAGPLHF
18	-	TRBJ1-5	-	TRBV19	TGTGCCAGTAGTAAGAGTGGTCGGTCCAGGGGTAGCAATCAGCCCCAGCATTTT	CASSKSGRSRGSNQPQHF
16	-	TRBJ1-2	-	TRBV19	TGTGCCAGTAGTAAATTGACAGGTGGTATTGACTATGGCTACACCTTC	CASSKLTGGIDYGYTF
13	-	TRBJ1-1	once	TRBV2	TGTGCCAGCCTAAGTGAGGTACGGACTGAAGCTTTCTTT	CASLSEVRTEAFF
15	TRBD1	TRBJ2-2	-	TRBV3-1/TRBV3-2	TGTGCCAGCAGCCAACGAGGACAGGACACCGGGGAGCTGTTTTTT	CASSQRGQDTGELFF
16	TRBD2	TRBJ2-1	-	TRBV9	TGTGCCAGCAGCACCCGACTAGCGGGAGCGGATGATGAGCAGTTCTTC	CASSTRLAGADDEQFF
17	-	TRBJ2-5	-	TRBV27	TGTGCCAGCAGTTTATTGACTAGTTCCAGTATACAAGAGACCCAGTACTTC	CASSLLTSSSIQETQYF
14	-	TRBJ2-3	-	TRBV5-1	TGCGCCAGCAGCTTTCAGGGCGAGGCAGATACGCAGTATTTT	CASSFQGEADTQYF
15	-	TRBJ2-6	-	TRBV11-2	TGTGCCAGCAGCTTAGTCAGGGCCGGGGCCAACGTCCTGACTTTC	CASSLVRAGANVLTF
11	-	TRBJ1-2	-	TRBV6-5	TGTGCCAGTTGGGGGGAACGGCGGAACACCTTC	CASWGERRNTF
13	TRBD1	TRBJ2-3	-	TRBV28	TGTGCCAGCAGGGGACCGGGACAGGCCCGGCGGTATTTT	CASRGPGQARRYF
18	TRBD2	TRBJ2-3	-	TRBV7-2	TGTGCCAGCAGCTTAGAGGGGACTAGCGGGAGCTGGGCAGATACGCAGTATTTT	CASSLEGTSGSWADTQYF
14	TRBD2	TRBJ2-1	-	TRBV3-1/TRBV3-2	TGTGCCAGCAGCCAAGGGACTAGCGGGAACGAGCAGTTCTTC	CASSQGTSGNEQFF
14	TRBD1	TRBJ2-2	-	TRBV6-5	TGTGCCAGCAGCTTGGACAGGCCCCTAGGGGAGCTGTTTTTT	CASSLDRPLGELFF
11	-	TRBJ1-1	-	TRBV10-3	TGTGCCGCGGTGGTAGGCACTGAAGCTTTCTTT	CAAVVGTEAFF
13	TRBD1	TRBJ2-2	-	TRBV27	TGTGCCAGCAAGGACAGGGGCACCGGGGAGCTGTTTTTT	CASKDRGTGELFF
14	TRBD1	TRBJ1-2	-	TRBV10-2	TGCGCCAGCACTCAATTACAGGGGATGGGAGGCTACACCTTC	CASTQLQGMGGYTF
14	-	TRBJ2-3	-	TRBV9	TGTGCCAGCAGCGCAGGATTGCGCACAGATACGCAGTATTTT	CASSAGLRTDTQYF
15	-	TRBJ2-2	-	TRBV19	TGTGCCAGTAGTATAACAGGTTGGGATACTGGGGAGCTGTTTTTT	CASSITGWDTGELFF
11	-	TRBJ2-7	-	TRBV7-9	TGTGCCAGCAGCCCGGGGACAGAGCAGTACTTC	CASSPGTEQYF
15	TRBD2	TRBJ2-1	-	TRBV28	TGTGCCAGCAGATCGGGACTAGCTTTATACAATGAGCAGTTCTTC	CASRSGLALYNEQFF
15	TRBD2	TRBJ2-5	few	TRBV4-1	TGCGCCAGCAGCCAGGAAGCGGGAGTACAAGAGACCCAGTACTTC	CASSQEAGVQETQYF
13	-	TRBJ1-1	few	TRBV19	TGTGCCAGTGGTGGACAGTGGAACACTGAAGCTTTCTTT	CASGGQWNTEAFF
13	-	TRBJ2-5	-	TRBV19	TGTGCCAGTAGTAGACAGATACAAGAGACCCAGTACTTC	CASSRQIQETQYF
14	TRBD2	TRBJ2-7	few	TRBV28	TGTGCCAGCAGCCCAGTAGGGACTAGCGGGAATCTGTACTTC	CASSPVGTSGNLYF
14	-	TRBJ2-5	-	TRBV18	TGTGCCAGCTCACCTGGCGGGGCCCAAGAGACCCAGTACTTC	CASSPGGAQETQYF
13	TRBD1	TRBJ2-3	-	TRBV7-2	TGTGCCAGCGGCGGACAGGTCCCAGATACGCAGTATTTT	CASGGQVPDTQYF
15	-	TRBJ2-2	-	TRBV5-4	TGTGCCAGCAGCCCTGGTGCAGGGAAGGCCGGGGAGCTGTTTTTT	CASSPGAGKAGELFF
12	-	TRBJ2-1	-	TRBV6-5	TGTGCCAGCAGTAAACAGTGGAATGAGCAGTTCTTC	CASSKQWNEQFF
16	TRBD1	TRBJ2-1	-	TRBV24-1	TGTGCCACCAGTACTGTGACAGGGGGCGCAGACAATGAGCAGTTCTTC	CATSTVTGGADNEQFF
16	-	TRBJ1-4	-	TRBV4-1	TGCGCCAGCAGCCAACTCCGGGACACCACTAATGAAAAACTGTTTTTT	CASSQLRDTTNEKLFF
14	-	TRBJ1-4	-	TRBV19	TGTGCCAGTAGTATACAGACAACTAATGAAAAACTGTTTTTT	CASSIQTTNEKLFF
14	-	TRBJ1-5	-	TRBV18	TGTGCCAGCTCACCAGTCACTAGCGGTCAGCCCCAGCATTTT	CASSPVTSGQPQHF
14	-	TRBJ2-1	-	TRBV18	TGTGCCAGCTCTCTAGGCTGGCCCGACAATGAGCAGTTCTTC	CASSLGWPDNEQFF
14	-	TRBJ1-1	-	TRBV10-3	TGTGCCATCAGTGACAGGGGACAGAACACTGAAGCTTTCTTT	CAISDRGQNTEAFF
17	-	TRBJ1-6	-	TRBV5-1	TGCGCCAGCAGCTTAAACAGGGTAAATGGTCCGCGTTCACCCCTCCACTTT	CASSLNRVNGPRSPLHF
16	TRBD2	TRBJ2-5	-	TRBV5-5	TGTGCCAGCAGCTTGTGGACTAGCGGGAGCCAAGAGACCCAGTACTTC	CASSLWTSGSQETQYF
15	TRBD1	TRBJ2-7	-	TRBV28	TGTGCCAGCAGTTTAGGGGGGACAGGGAATCGAGTGCAGTACTTC	CASSLGGTGNRVQYF
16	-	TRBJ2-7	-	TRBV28	TGTGCCAGCAGTTCCCCTCAAAGACACAACTCCTACGAGCAGTACTTC	CASSSPQRHNSYEQYF
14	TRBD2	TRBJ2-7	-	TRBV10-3	TGTGCCATCAGTGAGGCCGGGACTAGTTTCGAGCAGTACTTC	CAISEAGTSFEQYF
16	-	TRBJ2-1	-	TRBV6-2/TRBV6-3	TGTGCCAGCAGTCGTACAGGGCCCCCCTCCTACAATGAGCAGTTCTTC	CASSRTGPPSYNEQFF
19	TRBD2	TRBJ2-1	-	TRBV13	TGTGCCAGCAGCTTAGTCGGGCTATCCGCGGGAGGTAACTACAATGAGCAGTTCTTC	CASSLVGLSAGGNYNEQFF
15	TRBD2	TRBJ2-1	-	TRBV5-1	TGCGCCAGCAGCTTACTAGCGGGAGAGTATAATGAGCAGTTCTTC	CASSLLAGEYNEQFF
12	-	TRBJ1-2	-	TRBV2	TGTGCCAGCAAAGAGGGTAACTTCGGCTACACCTTC	CASKEGNFGYTF
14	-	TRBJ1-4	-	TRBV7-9	TGTGCCAGCAGCTTACTGGGGGCTTATGAAAAACTGTTTTTT	CASSLLGAYEKLFF
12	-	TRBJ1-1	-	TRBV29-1	TGCAGCGTTACCGGGATCAACACTGAAGCTTTCTTT	CSVTGINTEAFF
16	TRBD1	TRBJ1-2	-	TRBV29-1	TGCAGCGCCGATAAGGGACAGGGGGTCGCCACCTATGGCTACACCTTC	CSADKGQGVATYGYTF